Each of the 3 T cell receptor beta chains below was sequenced from the same sample in a study of control samples from healthy donors and cancer patients. Produced via immunoSEQ multiplex PCR; TCRdb's table is partial and in-frame only. Altogether fewer than 500,000 clones are present, around 90% being singletons, with the ten largest covering around 6.4%. Sequencing used PBMCs. The receptors shown here come from a man in his forties or fifties with head and neck cancer.

The CDR3 DNA reads as TGTGCCAGCAGCTCCACCAGCGGAGACACAGATACGCAGTATTTT. Its protein is CASSSTSGDTDTQYF. The V gene is TRBV7-9, the J gene TRBJ2-3; tentative D call: TRBD2 (5 bases). Germline V gene sequence: CDR1 SEHNR, CDR2 FQNEAQ (reference sequence). The CDR3 spans 15 residues. V dropped 4 bases and J dropped 2 bases, with 13 bases sitting between them.

The V call is TRBV19, the J call TRBJ1-5; 12 nucleotides agree with TRBD1. With V trimmed by 5 bases and J by 6 bases, 5 bases remained unmatched. CDR3 length: 15 residues. Germline V gene sequence: CDR1 LNHDA, CDR2 SQIVND (reference sequence). Written as DNA, the CDR3 is TGTGCCAGTAGTTGGGACAGGGGGCGAAGTCAGCCCCAGCATTTT. This gives the protein CASSWDRGRSQPQHF.

The J gene is TRBJ2-7, the V gene TRBV3-1 (or the pseudogene TRBV3-2), with TRBD2 identical over 9 bases. V shed 6 bases and J 6 bases; nucleotides not matched to a gene: 12. CDR1 and CDR2 from the germline V gene are LGHDT and YNNKEL (reference sequence). The CDR3 is 15 amino acids. The CDR3 sequence: CASSTPAGGMREQYF. The CDR3 DNA follows: TGTGCCAGCAGTACTCCAGCGGGAGGAATGCGCGAGCAGTACTTC.